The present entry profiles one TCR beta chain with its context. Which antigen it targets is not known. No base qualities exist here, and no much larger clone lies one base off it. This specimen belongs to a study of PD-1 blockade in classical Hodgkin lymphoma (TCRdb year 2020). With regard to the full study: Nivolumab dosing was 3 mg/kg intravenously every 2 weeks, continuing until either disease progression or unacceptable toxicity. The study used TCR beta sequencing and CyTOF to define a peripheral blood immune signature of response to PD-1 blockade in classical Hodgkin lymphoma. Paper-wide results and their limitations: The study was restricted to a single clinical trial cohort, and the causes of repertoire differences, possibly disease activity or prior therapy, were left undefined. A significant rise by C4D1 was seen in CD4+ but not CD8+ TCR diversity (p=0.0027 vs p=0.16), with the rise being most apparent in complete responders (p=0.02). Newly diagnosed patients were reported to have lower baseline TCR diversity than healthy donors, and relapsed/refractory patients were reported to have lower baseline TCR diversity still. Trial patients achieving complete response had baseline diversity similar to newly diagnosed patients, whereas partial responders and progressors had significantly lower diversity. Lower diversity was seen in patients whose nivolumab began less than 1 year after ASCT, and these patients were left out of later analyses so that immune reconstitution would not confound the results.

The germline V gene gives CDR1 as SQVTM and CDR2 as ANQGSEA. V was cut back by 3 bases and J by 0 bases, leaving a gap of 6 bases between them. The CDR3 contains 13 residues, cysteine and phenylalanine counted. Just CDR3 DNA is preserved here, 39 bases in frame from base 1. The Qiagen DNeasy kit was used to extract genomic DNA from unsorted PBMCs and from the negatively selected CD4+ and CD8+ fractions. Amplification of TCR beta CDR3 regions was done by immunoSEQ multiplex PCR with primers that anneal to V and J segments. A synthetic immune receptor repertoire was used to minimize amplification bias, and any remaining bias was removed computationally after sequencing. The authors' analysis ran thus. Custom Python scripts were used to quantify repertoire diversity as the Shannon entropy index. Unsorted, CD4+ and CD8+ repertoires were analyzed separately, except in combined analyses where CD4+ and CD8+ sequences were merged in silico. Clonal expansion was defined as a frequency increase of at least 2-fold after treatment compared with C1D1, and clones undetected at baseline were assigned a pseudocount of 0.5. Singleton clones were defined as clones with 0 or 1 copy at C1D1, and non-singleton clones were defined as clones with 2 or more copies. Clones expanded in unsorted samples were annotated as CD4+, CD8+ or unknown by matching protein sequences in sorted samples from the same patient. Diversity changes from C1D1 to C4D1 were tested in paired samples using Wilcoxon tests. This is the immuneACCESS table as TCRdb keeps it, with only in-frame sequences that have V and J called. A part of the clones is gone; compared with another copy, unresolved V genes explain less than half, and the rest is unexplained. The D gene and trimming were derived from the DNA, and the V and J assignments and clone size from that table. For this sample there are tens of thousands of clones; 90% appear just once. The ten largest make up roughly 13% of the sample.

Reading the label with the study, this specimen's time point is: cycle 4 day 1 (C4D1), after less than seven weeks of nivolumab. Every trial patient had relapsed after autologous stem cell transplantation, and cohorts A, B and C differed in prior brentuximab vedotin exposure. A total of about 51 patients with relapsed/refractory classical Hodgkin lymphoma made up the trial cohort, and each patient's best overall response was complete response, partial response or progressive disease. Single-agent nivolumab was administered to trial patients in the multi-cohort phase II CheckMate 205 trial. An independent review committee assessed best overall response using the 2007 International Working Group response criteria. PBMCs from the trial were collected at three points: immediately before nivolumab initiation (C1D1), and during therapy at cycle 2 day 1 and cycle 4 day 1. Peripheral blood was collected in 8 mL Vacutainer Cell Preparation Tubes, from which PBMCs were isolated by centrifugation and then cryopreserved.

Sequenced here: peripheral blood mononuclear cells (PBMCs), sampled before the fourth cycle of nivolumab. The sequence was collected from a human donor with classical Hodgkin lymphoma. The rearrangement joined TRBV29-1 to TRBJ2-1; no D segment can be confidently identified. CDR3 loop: CSVEKGSYNEQFF. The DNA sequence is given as TGCAGCGTTGAGAAAGGCTCCTACAATGAGCAGTTCTTC.